A single sample gave rise to the 11 T cell receptor beta chains below, sequenced in a study of T-cell reconstitution after alpha-beta-depleted transplantation in children. During its preparation, the TCRbeta library received unique molecular identifiers. Each CDR3 protein gets one entry after TCRdb re-called the PCR reads with MiXCR. The sample includes about 120,000 distinct CDR3 sequences, roughly 23% of them seen just once. Sequences were derived from PBMCs, mostly from graft donor cells, sampled 180 days after TCRalphabeta/CD19-depleted stem cell transplant. The receptor set was obtained from a male patient aged 2 to 10 who had a stem cell transplant for chronic granulomatous disease, so the T cells may come from the graft donor.

The sample holds many counts of this clonotype. The chain is built from TRBV15 and TRBJ1-2; tentatively, D is TRBD1 (5 bases). V was cut by 0 bases and J by 8 bases, with 13 bases left in between. CDR1 LNHNV and CDR2 YYDKDF come from the germline V gene (reference sequence). The CDR3 has 14 amino acids. CDR3 sequence: CATSRDVAGTGYTF. The CDR3 DNA sequence: TGTGCCACCAGCAGAGATGTCGCAGGGACGGGCTACACCTTC.

The rearrangement links TRBV12-3 or TRBV12-4 to TRBJ1-1; no reliable D call. This CDR3 contains 12 residues. V lost 8 bases and J 10 bases, leaving 17 bases between the germline ends. CDR3 in amino acids: CASSPVGSRAFF. The CDR3 bases are TGTGCCAGCTCCCCTGTCGGTTCCCGAGCTTTCTTT.

This rearrangement joins TRBV11-2 to TRBJ2-6; 11 bases agree with TRBD2. The J segment lost 0 bases and the V segment lost 5 bases, leaving 9 bases of the junction unmatched. The CDR3 extends over 19 amino acids. CDR1 and CDR2 (germline): SGHAT, FQNNGV. The CDR3 DNA is TGTGCCAGCAGCCTGATCGCCGGGACTAGCGGCTCTGGGGCCAACGTCCTGACTTTC. Translation gives CASSLIAGTSGSGANVLTF.

Ten or more counts support this clonotype. The V call is TRBV20-1, the J call TRBJ2-3, with TRBD2 identical over 8 bases. V lost 6 bases and J lost 0; bases outside the gene matches: 11. Looked up from germline, CDR1 is DFQATT and CDR2 is SNEGSKA (reference sequence). CDR3 length: 16 amino acids. This CDR3 is CSAPPVAGISTDTQYF. CDR3 sequence (DNA): TGCAGTGCGCCCCCAGTAGCGGGGATCAGCACAGATACGCAGTATTTT.

This clonotype was found many times. The chain joins TRBV12-3 or TRBV12-4 to TRBJ2-1; D possibly uses TRBD1 or TRBD2 (6 bases each). The CDR3 sequence is 15 residues long. Trimming shortened V by 5 bases and J by 2 bases, and 13 bases separated the two germline ends. The CDR3 protein is CASSQTRGTYNEQFF. The CDR3 nucleotides are TGTGCCAGCAGTCAGACTAGGGGGACCTACAATGAGCAGTTCTTC.

The gene calls are TRBV18 and TRBJ2-7; the match to TRBD2 covers 7 bases. Per germline, CDR1 KGHSH and CDR2 LQKENI. V lost 2 bases, J lost 0 bases, and 4 bases stayed unmatched. The CDR3 totals 15 residues. The CDR3 reads CASSPTRTSSYEQYF. CDR3 sequence (DNA): TGTGCCAGCTCACCAACTCGGACTAGCTCCTACGAGCAGTACTTC.

The gene calls are TRBV12-3 or TRBV12-4 and TRBJ2-7, with 11 bases matching TRBD2. The CDR3 loop spans 16 amino acids. After removal of 6 bases from V and 2 bases from J, the junction contained 9 bases not matched to a gene. Written as DNA, the CDR3 is TGTGCCAGCAGCTCACGACTAGCGGGGAAACCCTACGAGCAGTACTTC. Translating gives CASSSRLAGKPYEQYF.

This clonotype was detected ten times or more. The rearrangement uses TRBV11-3 and TRBJ2-3; 7 bases fit TRBD2. This CDR3 has 15 amino acids. V lost 5 bases to trimming and J lost 2 bases; unmatched junction nucleotides: 7. Per germline, CDR1 SGHNT and CDR2 YENEEA. The CDR3 DNA sequence: TGTGCCAGCAGCCACGGCCGGGGGGACACAGATACGCAGTATTTT. This codes for CASSHGRGDTDTQYF. Together with reference TRBV11-3 and TRBJ2-3, the CDR3 gives the full variable domain: EAGVVQSPRYKIIEKKQPVAFWCNPISGHNTLYWYLQNLGQGPELLIRYENEEAVDDSQLPKDRFSAERLKGVDSTLKIQPAELGDSAVYLCASSHGRGDTDTQYFGPGTRLTVL.

This clonotype came up many times. The chain is built from TRBV27 and TRBJ2-1; D perhaps matches TRBD1 (7 bases). The CDR3 contains 16 residues. V was clipped by 5 bases and J by 7 bases, with 21 bases between them. Germline V gene data show CDR1 as MNHEY and CDR2 as SMNVEV (reference sequence). The CDR3 here is CASSGGTAALLNEQFF. CDR3 in DNA: TGTGCCAGCAGTGGCGGGACAGCCGCGTTGTTGAATGAGCAGTTCTTC.

In its sample, this clonotype was seen many times. This chain links TRBV20-1 with TRBJ1-4, with D possibly being TRBD1 (6 bases). V was clipped by 4 bases and J by 8 bases, with 23 bases between them. Germline-derived CDR1 and CDR2 are DFQATT and SNEGSKA (reference sequence). The CDR3 is 16 residues long. DNA for the CDR3: TGCAGTGCTAAGTCATATGACGACAGGCGTCGCGAAAAACTGTTTTTT. Residues: CSAKSYDDRRREKLFF.

Many counts were recorded for this clonotype. This chain uses TRBV20-1 with TRBJ2-7; a weak D match, TRBD2 (6 bases). The V end lost 0 bases, the J end lost 6 bases, and 21 bases lay between the germline ends. This CDR3 spans 16 amino acids. The V gene's germline CDR1 is DFQATT and CDR2 SNEGSKA (reference sequence). For the CDR3, the DNA is TGCAGTGCTAGAGATTTCTTTGTGGAGGGTCGGGGCGAGCAGTACTTC. Its translation: CSARDFFVEGRGEQYF.